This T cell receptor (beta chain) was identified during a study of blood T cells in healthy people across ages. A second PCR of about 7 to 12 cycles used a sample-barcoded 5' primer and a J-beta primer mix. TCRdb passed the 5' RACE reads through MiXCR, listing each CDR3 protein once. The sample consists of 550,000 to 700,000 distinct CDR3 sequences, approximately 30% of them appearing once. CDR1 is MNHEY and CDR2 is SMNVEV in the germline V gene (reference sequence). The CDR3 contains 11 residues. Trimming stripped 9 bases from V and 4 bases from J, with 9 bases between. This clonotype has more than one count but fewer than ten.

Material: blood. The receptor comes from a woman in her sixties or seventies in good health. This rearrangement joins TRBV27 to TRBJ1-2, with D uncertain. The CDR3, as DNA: TGTGCCAGACTCCCCACCTATGGCTACACCTTC. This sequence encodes CARLPTYGYTF.